This T cell receptor beta chain was identified in a study of CD8+ T cells in alopecia areata. Points from the study as a whole: Scalp sample sequencing also detects resident alphabeta T cells of normal skin.

Remarks on this clone: The antigen remains unidentified.

Germline V gives CDR1 MNHEY, CDR2 SMNVEV (reference sequence). Losses at the gene ends were 8 bases for V and 8 bases for J; bases not matched to a gene: 10. This CDR3 region has 13 residues. RNA, once extracted, was reverse transcribed into cDNA for use as the sequencing template. Assay used: immunoSEQ multiplex PCR; TCRdb lists only in-frame clones, some missing. The sample has tens of thousands of clones; around 59% are singletons. Isolation of CD4+ and CD8+ T cells from PBMCs was achieved by sorting. The chain couples TRBV27 to TRBJ1-2; TRBD1 matches at 8 bases. The sequenced sample was NKG2D-high CD8+ T cells sorted from blood. This TCR was recovered from a human donor with alopecia areata. Written as DNA, the CDR3 is TGTGCCAGCGGAAAGACAGGGGCTAGAGGCTACACCTTC. Translation: CASGKTGARGYTF.